This TCR beta chain is from a study of siplizumab effects on memory and regulatory T cells. Germline V gives CDR1 KGHSH, CDR2 LQKENI. This CDR3 spans 14 amino acids. The trim removed 2 bases at V and 2 bases at J, leaving 2 bases unmatched. Assays were performed on about 10^5 TCR templates per sample. Generated by immunoSEQ multiplex PCR, the TCRdb table keeps only in-frame clones and is missing some. The repertoire holds around 65,000 clones, with 79% as singletons. Points from the study as a whole: No functional test confirmed suppression by proliferating siplizumab-culture Tregs. Naive T cells seemed more diverse than memory cells; they also seemed major alloresponse contributors. About 75-96% of proliferating CD4+ or CD8+ clones had no assignable naive or memory phenotype.

On this clone: The antigen remains undetermined. The sample carries other DNA sequences with the same CDR3.

Sequenced input: memory CD4+ T cells sorted from blood. The origin of this receptor is a human donor in good health. The rearrangement links TRBV18 to TRBJ1-2, with TRBD1 identical over 7 bases. CDR3 amino acids: CASSPLGQNYGYTF. CDR3 nucleotides: TGTGCCAGCTCACCATTGGGACAGAACTATGGCTACACCTTC.